This section outlines one T cell receptor beta chain sequence together with its context. With a duration under 2 months, the hyperthyroidism was newly diagnosed in patients aged 18 to 65. Lactation, pregnancy, other autoimmune disease or uncontrolled infection led to exclusion of patients. Diagnosing involved the use of clinical symptoms, serum thyroxine and TRAb, thyroid ultrasound and orbital computed tomography. The sample is drawn from a study of T cells in Graves' hyperthyroidism and ophthalmopathy. The TCR beta CDR3 regions underwent amplification using RNA transcripts as the source. When the TCR CDR3 underwent first-round RT-PCR, the HTBI primer set was used. TCRdb itself ran the multiplex PCR reads through MiXCR, one entry per CDR3 protein. The data contain some 600,000 distinct CDR3 sequences, about 15% of them singletons. Material for sequencing was blood. The clonotype comes from a woman under 40 with Graves' hyperthyroidism that later progressed to Graves' ophthalmopathy.

This CDR3 reads CASPVGSRSQYF. The CDR3 DNA reads TGCGCCAGCCCAGTGGGGTCGAGATCCCAGTACTTC. The chain joins TRBV10-1 to TRBJ2-5; D gene unclear. Trimming took 8 bases from V and 9 from J, leaving 16 bases between them. Germline V gene sequence: CDR1 WNHNN, CDR2 SYGVQD (reference sequence). The CDR3 runs 12 residues.